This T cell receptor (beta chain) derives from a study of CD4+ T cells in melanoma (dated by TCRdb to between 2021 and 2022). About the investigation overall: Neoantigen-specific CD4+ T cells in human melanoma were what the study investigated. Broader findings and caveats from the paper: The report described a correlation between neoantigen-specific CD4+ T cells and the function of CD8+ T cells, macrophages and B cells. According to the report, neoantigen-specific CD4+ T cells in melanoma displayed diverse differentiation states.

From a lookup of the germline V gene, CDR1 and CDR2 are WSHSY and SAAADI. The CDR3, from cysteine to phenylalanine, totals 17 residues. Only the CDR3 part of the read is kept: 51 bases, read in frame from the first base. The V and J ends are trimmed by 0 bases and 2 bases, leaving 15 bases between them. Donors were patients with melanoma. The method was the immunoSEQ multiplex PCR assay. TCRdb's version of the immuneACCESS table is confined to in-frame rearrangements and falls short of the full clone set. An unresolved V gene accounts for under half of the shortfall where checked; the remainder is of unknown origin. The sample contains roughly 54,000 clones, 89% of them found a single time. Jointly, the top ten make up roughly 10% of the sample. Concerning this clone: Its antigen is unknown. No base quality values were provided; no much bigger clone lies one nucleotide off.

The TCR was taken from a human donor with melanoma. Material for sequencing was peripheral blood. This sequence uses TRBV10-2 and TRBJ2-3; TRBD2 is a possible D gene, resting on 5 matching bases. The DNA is TGCGCCAGCAGTGAGTCGTACTTTAGCGCCGACACAGATACGCAGTATTTT. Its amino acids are CASSESYFSADTDTQYF.